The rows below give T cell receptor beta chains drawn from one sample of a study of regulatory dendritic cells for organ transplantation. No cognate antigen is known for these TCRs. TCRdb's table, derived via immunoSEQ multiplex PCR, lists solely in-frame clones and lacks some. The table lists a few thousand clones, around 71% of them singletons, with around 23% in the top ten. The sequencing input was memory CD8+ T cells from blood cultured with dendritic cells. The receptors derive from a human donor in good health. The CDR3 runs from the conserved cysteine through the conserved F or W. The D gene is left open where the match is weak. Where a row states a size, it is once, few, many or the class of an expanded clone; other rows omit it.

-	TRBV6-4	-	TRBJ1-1	CASSVNLGNTEAFF	TGTGCCAGCAGTGTCAATCTGGGGAACACTGAAGCTTTCTTT
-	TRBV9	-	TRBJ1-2	CASSPTPQGMIYGYTF	TGTGCCAGCAGCCCGACTCCACAGGGAATGATTTATGGCTACACCTTC
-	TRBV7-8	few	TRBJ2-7	CASSLGPLYEQYF	TGTGCCAGCAGCTTAGGTCCTCTCTACGAGCAGTACTTC
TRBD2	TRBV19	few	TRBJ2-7	CASSIGLAGTPYEQYF	TGTGCCAGTAGTATAGGGCTAGCGGGGACCCCCTACGAGCAGTACTTC
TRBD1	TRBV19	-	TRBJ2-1	CASSQGESQEQFF	TGTGCCAGTAGCCAGGGGGAAAGTCAGGAGCAGTTCTTC
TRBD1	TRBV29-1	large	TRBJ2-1	CSVVGLSYVFSGGENEQFF	TGCAGCGTTGTTGGGCTTTCTTATGTATTCTCAGGGGGCGAAAATGAGCAGTTCTTC
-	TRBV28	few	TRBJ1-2	CASSLMGGFYGYTF	TGTGCCAGCAGTTTAATGGGAGGATTCTATGGCTACACCTTC
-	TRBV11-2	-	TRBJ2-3	CASRTTDTQYF	TGTGCCAGCAGGACCACAGATACGCAGTATTTT
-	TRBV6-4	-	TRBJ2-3	CASSDSPGSTDTQYF	TGTGCCAGCAGTGACTCGCCAGGGAGCACAGATACGCAGTATTTT
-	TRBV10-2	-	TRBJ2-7	CASSEKGYEQYF	TGCGCCAGCAGTGAGAAAGGCTACGAGCAGTACTTC
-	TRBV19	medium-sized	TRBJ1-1	CASIGKIPKAFF	TGTGCCAGTATTGGTAAGATACCCAAAGCTTTCTTT
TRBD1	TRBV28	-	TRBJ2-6	CASSQGAPGGANVLTF	TGTGCCAGCAGTCAGGGGGCGCCCGGTGGGGCCAACGTCCTGACTTTC
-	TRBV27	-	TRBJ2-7	CASSLFGGEEQYF	TGTGCCAGCAGTTTATTCGGAGGGGAAGAGCAGTACTTC
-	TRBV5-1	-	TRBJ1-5	CASSLDRGDQPQHF	TGCGCCAGCAGCTTGGATAGGGGAGATCAGCCCCAGCATTTT
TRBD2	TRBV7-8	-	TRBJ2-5	CASSLERGGRETQYF	TGTGCCAGCAGCTTAGAGCGGGGGGGACGAGAGACCCAGTACTTC
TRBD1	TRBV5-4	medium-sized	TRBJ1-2	CASSLRGQRPTF	TGTGCCAGCAGCTTGCGGGGACAGCGGCCGACCTTC
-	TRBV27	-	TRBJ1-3	CASSHSGSGNTIYF	TGTGCCAGCAGTCACTCAGGATCCGGAAACACCATATATTTT
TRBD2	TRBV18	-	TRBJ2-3	CASSPFQREDTQYF	TGTGCCAGCTCACCATTCCAGCGGGAGGATACGCAGTATTTT
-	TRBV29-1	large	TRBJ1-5	CSVADGFNQPQHF	TGCAGCGTCGCAGACGGATTCAATCAGCCCCAGCATTTT
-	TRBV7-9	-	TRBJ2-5	CASSLVRSGAGETQYF	TGTGCCAGCAGCTTAGTTCGGTCGGGGGCTGGGGAGACCCAGTACTTC
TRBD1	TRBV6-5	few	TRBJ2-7	CASGTTGDEQYF	TGTGCCAGCGGGACGACAGGGGACGAGCAGTACTTC
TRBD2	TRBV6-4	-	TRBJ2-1	CASSDSRAGGNEQFF	TGTGCCAGCAGTGACTCGAGAGCGGGGGGCAATGAGCAGTTCTTC
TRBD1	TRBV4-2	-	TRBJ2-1	CASSQATGDNEQFF	TGTGCCAGCAGCCAGGCGACAGGGGACAATGAGCAGTTCTTC
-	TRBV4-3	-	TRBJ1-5	CASSQDQGSNQPQHF	TGCGCCAGCAGCCAAGATCAGGGCTCAAATCAGCCCCAGCATTTT
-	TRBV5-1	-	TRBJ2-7	CASSFGGVYEQYF	TGCGCCAGCAGCTTTGGCGGGGTCTACGAGCAGTACTTC
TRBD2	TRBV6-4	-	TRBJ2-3	CASSDSGTSADTQYF	TGTGCCAGCAGTGACTCCGGGACTAGCGCAGATACGCAGTATTTT
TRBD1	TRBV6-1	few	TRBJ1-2	CASQTGIGYTF	TGTGCCAGCCAGACAGGGATTGGCTACACCTTC
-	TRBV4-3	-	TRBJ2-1	CASSQGTGNEQFF	TGCGCCAGCAGCCAAGGGACGGGCAATGAGCAGTTCTTC
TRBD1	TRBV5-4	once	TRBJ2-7	CASSQVGTGAYEQYF	TGTGCCAGCAGCCAAGTAGGGACAGGGGCCTACGAGCAGTACTTC
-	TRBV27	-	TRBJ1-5	CASSFDSNQPQHF	TGTGCCAGCAGTTTCGATAGCAATCAGCCCCAGCATTTT
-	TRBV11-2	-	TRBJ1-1	CASSLYVDTEAFF	TGTGCCAGCAGCCTCTACGTCGACACTGAAGCTTTCTTT
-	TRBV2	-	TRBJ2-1	CASSETEPSSYNEQFF	TGTGCCAGCAGCGAAACAGAGCCAAGCTCCTACAATGAGCAGTTCTTC
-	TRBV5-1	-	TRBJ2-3	CASSLAGTDTQYF	TGCGCCAGCAGCTTGGCCGGTACAGATACGCAGTATTTT
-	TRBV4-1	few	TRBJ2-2	CASSARIDRNTGELFF	TGCGCCAGCAGCGCGAGGATAGACAGGAACACCGGGGAGCTGTTTTTT
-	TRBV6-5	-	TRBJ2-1	CASSSGLSSYNEQFF	TGTGCCAGCAGTAGCGGGCTAAGCTCCTACAATGAGCAGTTCTTC
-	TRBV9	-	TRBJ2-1	CASSDLALETNEQFF	TGTGCCAGCAGCGACCTAGCCCTGGAAACCAATGAGCAGTTCTTC
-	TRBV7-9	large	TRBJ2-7	CASGRSLEQYF	TGTGCCAGCGGGCGGAGCCTCGAGCAGTACTTC
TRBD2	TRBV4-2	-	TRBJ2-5	CASSQEGPGGPSETQYF	TGTGCCAGCAGCCAAGAAGGACCGGGAGGGCCCTCAGAGACCCAGTACTTC
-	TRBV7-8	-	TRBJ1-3	CASSSTGPDSGNTIYF	TGTGCCAGCAGTTCAACAGGACCAGATTCTGGAAACACCATATATTTT
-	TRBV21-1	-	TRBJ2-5	CASSRVDRVQETQYF	TGTGCCAGCAGCAGGGTTGACAGGGTGCAAGAGACCCAGTACTTC
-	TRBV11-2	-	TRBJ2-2	CASTGVATGELFF	TGTGCCAGCACCGGAGTTGCCACCGGGGAGCTGTTTTTT
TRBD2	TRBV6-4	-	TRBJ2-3	CASGELAGGTDTQYF	TGTGCCAGCGGAGAACTAGCGGGAGGGACAGATACGCAGTATTTT
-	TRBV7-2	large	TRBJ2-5	CASRPSEYQETQYF	TGTGCCAGCAGACCTAGCGAGTACCAAGAGACCCAGTACTTC
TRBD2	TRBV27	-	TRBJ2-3	CASSPLIREGREDTQYF	TGTGCCAGCAGTCCCCTAATCCGGGAGGGCCGAGAAGATACGCAGTATTTT
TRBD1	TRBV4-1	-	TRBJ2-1	CASSRGQGAYNEQFF	TGCGCCAGCAGCCGAGGACAGGGGGCGTACAATGAGCAGTTCTTC
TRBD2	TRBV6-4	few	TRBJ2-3	CASSETSGGADTQYF	TGTGCCAGCAGTGAGACTAGCGGGGGGGCGGATACGCAGTATTTT
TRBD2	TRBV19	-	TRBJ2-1	CASSISLAVYNEQFF	TGTGCCAGTAGTATCAGTCTAGCGGTGTACAATGAGCAGTTCTTC
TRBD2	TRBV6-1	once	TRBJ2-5	CASSFLAGTGETQYF	TGTGCCAGCAGTTTTCTAGCGGGAACCGGGGAGACCCAGTACTTC
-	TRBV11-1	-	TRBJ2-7	CASSGAGTLYEQYF	TGTGCCAGCAGCGGAGCCGGGACACTCTACGAGCAGTACTTC
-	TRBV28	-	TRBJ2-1	CASAHVLEQFF	TGTGCCAGCGCCCATGTTCTGGAGCAGTTCTTC
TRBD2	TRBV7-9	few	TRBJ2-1	CASSSVSSGEQFF	TGTGCCAGCAGCTCAGTGTCTAGCGGGGAGCAGTTCTTC
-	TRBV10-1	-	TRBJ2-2	CASSEGDAGELFF	TGCGCCAGCAGTGAGGGGGACGCCGGGGAGCTGTTTTTT
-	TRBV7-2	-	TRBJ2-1	CASSSYSAGYNEQFF	TGTGCCAGCAGCTCCTACTCCGCGGGCTACAATGAGCAGTTCTTC
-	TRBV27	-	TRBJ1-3	CASSLGPSGNTIYF	TGTGCCAGCAGTTTAGGACCCTCTGGAAACACCATATATTTT
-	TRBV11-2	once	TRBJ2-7	CASSLVSASYEQYF	TGTGCCAGCAGCTTAGTTTCAGCATCCTACGAGCAGTACTTC
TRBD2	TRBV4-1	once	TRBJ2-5	CASSQAGGLDQETQYF	TGCGCCAGCAGCCAAGCGGGGGGTTTAGACCAAGAGACCCAGTACTTC
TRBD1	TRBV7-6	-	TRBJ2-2	CASSPGQFYTGELFF	TGTGCCAGCAGCCCGGGACAGTTTTACACCGGGGAGCTGTTTTTT
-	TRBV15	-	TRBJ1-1	CATSREHELNTEAFF	TGTGCCACCAGCAGAGAACACGAGCTGAACACTGAAGCTTTCTTT
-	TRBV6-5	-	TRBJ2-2	CASRSHEDSGGELFF	TGTGCCAGCAGGTCCCACGAGGACTCCGGTGGGGAGCTGTTTTTT
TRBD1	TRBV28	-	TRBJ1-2	CASSDNRGRYEDGYTF	TGTGCCAGCAGTGATAACAGGGGTCGTTATGAGGATGGCTACACCTTC